Detailed here is one TCR beta chain. The entry originates in a study of shared clonotypes between healthy human individuals. Per germline, CDR1 WSHSY and CDR2 SAAADI. The CDR3 extends over 13 amino acids. The V end was cut by 4 bases, the J end by 1 base, with 8 bases between. Assay: immunoSEQ multiplex PCR; the TCRdb copy retains only in-frame clones and omits some. This table holds about 870,000 clones, around 92% found once. It was CD45RO-negative cells, positively selected for CCR7, that made up naive CD8 cells, with terminally differentiated effector memory CD45RA+ cells excluded. The source of this sequence is a man aged 25-45 years in good health. The sequenced sample consisted of naive CD8+ T cells sorted from blood. The J gene is TRBJ2-7, the V gene TRBV10-2, with D hard to call. This CDR3 is CASSVAASYEQYF. The CDR3 DNA follows: TGCGCCAGCAGTGTGGCGGCTTCCTACGAGCAGTACTTC.